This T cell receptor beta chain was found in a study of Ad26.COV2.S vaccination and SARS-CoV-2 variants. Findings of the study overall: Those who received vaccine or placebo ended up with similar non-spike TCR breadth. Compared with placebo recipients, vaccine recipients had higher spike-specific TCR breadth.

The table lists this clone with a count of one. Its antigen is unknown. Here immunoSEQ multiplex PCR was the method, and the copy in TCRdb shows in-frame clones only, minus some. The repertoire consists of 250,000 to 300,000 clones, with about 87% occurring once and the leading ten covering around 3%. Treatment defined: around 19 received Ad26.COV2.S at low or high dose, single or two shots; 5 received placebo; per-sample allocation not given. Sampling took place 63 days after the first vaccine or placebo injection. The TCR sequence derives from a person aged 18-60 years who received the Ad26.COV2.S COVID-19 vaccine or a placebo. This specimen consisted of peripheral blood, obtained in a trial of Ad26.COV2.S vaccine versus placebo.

CDR3 residues: CASSPIAGVGNEQFF. The DNA of the CDR3 is TGTGCCAGCAGTCCAATAGCGGGAGTGGGGAATGAGCAGTTCTTC. The chain employs TRBV6-5 and TRBJ2-1; 9 bases fit TRBD2. The CDR3 is made up of 15 amino acids. Trimming removed 5 bases from V and 7 bases from J; junction bases left unmatched: 9. CDR1 and CDR2 from the germline V gene are MNHEY and SVGAGI.